The rows below give T cell receptor beta chains drawn from one sample of a study of cytomegalovirus exposure and HLA in healthy donors. Clones were sequenced by immunoSEQ multiplex PCR, and TCRdb holds only the in-frame ones, with some missing. The table shows under 50,000 clones, with 85% to 95% occurring only once. The sequenced material came from PBMCs. The receptor set was obtained from a woman aged 18-29 years in good health and CMV-seropositive. The CDR3 runs from the conserved cysteine through the conserved F or W. Clone sizes are given selectively: once, few, many, or a class where the clone is expanded.

CDR3	J	V	length	size
CAISDRDTGELFF	TRBJ2-2	TRBV10-3	13	NA
CAISERLGFGTSDSYEQYF	TRBJ2-7	TRBV10-3	19	once
CASSRQGTRENEQFF	TRBJ2-1	TRBV6-1	15	NA
CASSTAGQGANYTF	TRBJ1-2	TRBV28	14	NA
CASSVGGTGGGEQYF	TRBJ2-7	TRBV9	15	once
CASSGQTKEQFF	TRBJ2-1	TRBV19	12	NA
CASSRGGDTEAFF	TRBJ1-1	TRBV11-3	13	NA
CASSLGGLAYYEQYF	TRBJ2-7	TRBV7-3	15	once
CASSVGGGENNEQFF	TRBJ2-1	TRBV9	15	NA
CASRQGNYGYTF	TRBJ1-2	TRBV9	12	NA
CASSLVGKTFDRELFF	TRBJ2-2	TRBV13	16	NA
CASSSGNQPQHF	TRBJ1-5	TRBV7-8	12	once
CASTRRGGQPYEQYF	TRBJ2-7	TRBV11-1	15	NA
CASSTQGLAGLDTQYF	TRBJ2-3	TRBV5-1	16	NA
CASSRNEGRESTDTQYF	TRBJ2-3	TRBV5-5	17	NA
CAIRLAGASTDTQYF	TRBJ2-3	TRBV10-3	15	NA
CASSVTVNTEAFF	TRBJ1-1	TRBV5-6	13	NA
CASRGTGGQDTQYF	TRBJ2-3	TRBV2	14	once
CASSPLAGAPPQYF	TRBJ2-7	TRBV7-8	14	NA
CASSLEEGPSEKLFF	TRBJ1-4	TRBV5-1	15	once
CASSFNSGRRETQYF	TRBJ2-5	TRBV5-4	15	NA
CASSLIAGTGVNTGELFF	TRBJ2-2	TRBV7-6	18	NA
CASRPGTSGRGDTQYF	TRBJ2-3	TRBV7-2	16	NA
CASSLVPDNSNQPQHF	TRBJ1-5	TRBV7-9	16	NA
CASSDNYGGSYEQYF	TRBJ2-7	TRBV7-6	15	NA
CASRAGTAINTGELFF	TRBJ2-2	TRBV7-3	16	NA
CASSPVAGGPYEQYF	TRBJ2-7	TRBV4-2	15	NA
CASTTRLGTGRNEQFF	TRBJ2-1	TRBV27	16	NA
CSVVTVRTGELFF	TRBJ2-2	TRBV29-1	13	NA
CASSFYYEQYF	TRBJ2-7	TRBV28	11	once
CASTRAFGTDDKNIQYF	TRBJ2-4	TRBV19	17	NA
CATSRAGQGMSKNIQYF	TRBJ2-4	TRBV15	17	NA
CASSNPGLGDTQYF	TRBJ2-3	TRBV7-9	14	NA
CASSQGDGRAHYEQYF	TRBJ2-7	TRBV4-1	16	NA
CSARDRETQYF	TRBJ2-5	TRBV20-1	11	NA
CASSPGQGAYEQYF	TRBJ2-7	TRBV18	14	NA
CAITGTGPYEQYF	TRBJ2-7	TRBV10-3	13	NA
CASSPRIAADTQYF	TRBJ2-3	TRBV4-2	14	NA